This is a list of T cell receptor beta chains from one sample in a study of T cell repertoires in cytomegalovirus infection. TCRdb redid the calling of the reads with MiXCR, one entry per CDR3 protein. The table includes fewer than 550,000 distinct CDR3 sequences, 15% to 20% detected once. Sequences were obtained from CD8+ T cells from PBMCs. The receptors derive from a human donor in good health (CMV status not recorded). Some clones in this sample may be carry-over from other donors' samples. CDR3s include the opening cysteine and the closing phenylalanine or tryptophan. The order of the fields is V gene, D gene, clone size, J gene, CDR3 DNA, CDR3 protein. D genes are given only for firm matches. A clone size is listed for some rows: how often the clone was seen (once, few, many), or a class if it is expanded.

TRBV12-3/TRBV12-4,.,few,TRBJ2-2,TGTGCCAGCAATCCGGAAAACACCGGGGAGCTGTTTTTT,CASNPENTGELFF
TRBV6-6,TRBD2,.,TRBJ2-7,TGTGCCAGCAGTTTCAGTAGCGGGAGCAACCACGAATACGAGCAGTACTTC,CASSFSSGSNHEYEQYF
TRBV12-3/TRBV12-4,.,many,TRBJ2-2,TGTGCCAGCAGCTCCGCGGCCGGGGAGCTGTTTTTT,CASSSAAGELFF
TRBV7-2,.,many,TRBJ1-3,TGTGCCAGCAGCGGGACGGACAGAGCGAGCTCTGGAAACACCATATATTTT,CASSGTDRASSGNTIYF
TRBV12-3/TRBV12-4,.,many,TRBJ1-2,TGTGCCAGCACCTACCTCGGACACCGGGATCCCTATGGCTACACCTTC,CASTYLGHRDPYGYTF
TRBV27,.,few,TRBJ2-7,TGTGCCAGCAGCCGCTCCCCCCCCTACGAGCAGTACTTC,CASSRSPPYEQYF
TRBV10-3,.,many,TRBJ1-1,TGTGCCATCAGTGAGTTACAGAGGGAGAACACTGAAGCTTTCTTT,CAISELQRENTEAFF
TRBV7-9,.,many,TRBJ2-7,TGTGCCAGCAGCTTACAGGGTGGGTACGAGCAGTACTTC,CASSLQGGYEQYF
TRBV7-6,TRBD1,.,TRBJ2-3,TGTGCCAGCAGCCCACCGGGACAGTACGCAGATACGCAGTATTTT,CASSPPGQYADTQYF
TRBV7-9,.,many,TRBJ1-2,TGTGCCAGCAGCTTAGCAACGGACCCTAACTATGGCTACACCTTC,CASSLATDPNYGYTF
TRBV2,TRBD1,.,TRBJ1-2,TGTGCCAGCCCTGGGACAGGGGTCCCGACCTATGGCTACACCTTC,CASPGTGVPTYGYTF
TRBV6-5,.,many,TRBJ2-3,TGTGCCAGCAGTTATGGCGGTAGCACAGATACGCAGTATTTT,CASSYGGSTDTQYF
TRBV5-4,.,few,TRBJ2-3,TGTGCCAGCAGCGAAACACAGACCGGCACAGATACGCAGTATTTT,CASSETQTGTDTQYF
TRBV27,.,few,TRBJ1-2,TGTGCCAGCAGTTTCAAGGGGACGGACTATGGCTACACCTTC,CASSFKGTDYGYTF
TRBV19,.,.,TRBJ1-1,TGTGCCAGTAGGTACAGGGAGGGGACTGAAGCTTTCTTT,CASRYREGTEAFF
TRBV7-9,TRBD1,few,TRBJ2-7,TGTGCCAGCAGCTTTCAGGGACAGTCCTCCTACGAGCAGTACTTC,CASSFQGQSSYEQYF
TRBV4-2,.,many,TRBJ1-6,TGTGCCAGCAGCCAAGAGATGGATAATTCACCCCTCCACTTT,CASSQEMDNSPLHF
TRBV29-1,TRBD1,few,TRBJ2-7,TGCAGCGTTGAGGGGACAGAACCCTACGAGCAGTACTTC,CSVEGTEPYEQYF
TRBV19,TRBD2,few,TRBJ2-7,TGTGCCAGTAGTATATCAGCGGGAGGGTACTACGAGCAGTACTTC,CASSISAGGYYEQYF
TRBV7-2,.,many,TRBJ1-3,TGTGCCAGCAGCTTAGGGAATTCTGGAAACACCATATATTTT,CASSLGNSGNTIYF
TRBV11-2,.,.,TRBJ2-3,TGTGCCAGAAGCTTAATAAGGGCCAGAACAGATACGCAGTATTTT,CARSLIRARTDTQYF
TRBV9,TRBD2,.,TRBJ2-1,TGTGCCAGCAGCGTAGATAGCGGGAGATTCTACAATGAGCAGTTCTTC,CASSVDSGRFYNEQFF
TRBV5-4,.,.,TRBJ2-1,TGTGCCAGCAGCCCGGACTATTACAATGAGCAGTTCTTC,CASSPDYYNEQFF
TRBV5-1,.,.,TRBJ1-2,TGCGCCAGCAGTTCGGGACGGCCAACTCTTGGCTACACCTTC,CASSSGRPTLGYTF
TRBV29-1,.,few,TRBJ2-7,TGCAGCGTCCAGGGGCAGGGCAGCTACGAGCAGTACTTC,CSVQGQGSYEQYF
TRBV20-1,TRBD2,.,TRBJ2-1,TGCAGTGCTAGAGATTCGGCTATATCCAGAGCGGGAGGGCCGTCCTACAATGAGCAGTTCTTC,CSARDSAISRAGGPSYNEQFF
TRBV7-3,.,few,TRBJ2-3,TGTGCCAGCAGCCTATTAGATCGCACAGATACGCAGTATTTT,CASSLLDRTDTQYF
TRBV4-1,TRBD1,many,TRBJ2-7,TGCGCCAGCAGCCCGCAACAAGACAGGGGCTCCTACGAGCAGTACTTC,CASSPQQDRGSYEQYF
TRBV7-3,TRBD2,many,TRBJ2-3,TGTGCCAGCAGGAATAGCGGGGGGGTAGAGGGTGACACAGATACGCAGTATTTT,CASRNSGGVEGDTDTQYF
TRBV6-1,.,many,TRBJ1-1,TGTGCCAGCAGTGGTCGACGGCGTGAGACTGAAGCTTTCTTT,CASSGRRRETEAFF
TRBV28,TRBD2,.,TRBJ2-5,TGTGCCAGCAGTCAACCGACTAGCGGGACTTACCAAGAGACCCAGTACTTC,CASSQPTSGTYQETQYF